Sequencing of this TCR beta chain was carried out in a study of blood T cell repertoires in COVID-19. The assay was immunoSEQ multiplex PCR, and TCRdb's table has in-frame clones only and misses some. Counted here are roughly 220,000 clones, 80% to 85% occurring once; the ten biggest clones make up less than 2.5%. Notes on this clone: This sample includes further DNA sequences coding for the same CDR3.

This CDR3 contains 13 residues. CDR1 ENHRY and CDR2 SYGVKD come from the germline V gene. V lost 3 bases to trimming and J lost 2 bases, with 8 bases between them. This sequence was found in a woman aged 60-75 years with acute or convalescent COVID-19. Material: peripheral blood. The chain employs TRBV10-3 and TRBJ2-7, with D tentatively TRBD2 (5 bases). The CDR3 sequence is CAISDTGTYEQYF. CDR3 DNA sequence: TGTGCCATCAGTGATACGGGGACCTACGAGCAGTACTTC.